Presented here are 32 T cell receptor beta chains from one specimen sequenced in a study of CD8+CD57+ T cells in acquired aplastic anemia. TCR beta VDJ combinations and CDR3 sequences were profiled from genomic DNA. TCRdb re-analysed the reads in MiXCR, keeping a single row per CDR3 protein. Seen here are under 200,000 distinct CDR3 sequences, less than 50% observed once, and the top ten hold around 1.8%. CD8+CD57+ cell expansion, shown by flow cytometry, had occurred in the patients selected for sequencing. Sequencing used sorted CD4+, CD8+, or CD8+CD57+ T cells (not recorded which) from PBMCs. Receptors originate from a human donor with aplastic anemia.

This clonotype was found many times. The genes are TRBV4-1 and TRBJ1-2; 10 bases map to TRBD1. The ends lost 1 base at V and 5 bases at J; junction bases unmatched: 4. CDR1 and CDR2 from the germline V gene are MGHRA and YSYEKL. The CDR3 is 15 amino acids. CDR3 residues: CASSQAGTGVYGYTF. Written as DNA, the CDR3 is TGCGCCAGCAGCCAAGCCGGGACAGGGGTTTATGGCTACACCTTC.

The chain joins TRBV2 to TRBJ1-5; the D is unclear. The CDR3 loop spans 14 amino acids. V was shortened by 5 bases and J by 6 bases, with 14 bases between the two germline ends. The germline gives CDR1 SNHLY, CDR2 FYNNEI. Here the CDR3 reads CASSLSTKGQPQHF. The DNA of the CDR3 is TGTGCCAGCAGTTTATCGACGAAGGGTCAGCCCCAGCATTTT.

This sequence joins TRBV25-1 and TRBJ2-7; possibly TRBD1 for D (6 bases). Germline V gene sequence: CDR1 MGHDK, CDR2 SYGVNS. The CDR3 contains 15 residues. Trimming took 2 bases from V and 5 from J, leaving 16 bases between them. Here the CDR3 DNA reads TGTGCCAGCAGTGAAGTTGGGGACACGGTCCACGAGCAGTACTTC. It is translated as CASSEVGDTVHEQYF.

In DNA form, the CDR3 reads TGTGCCACCAGTGATGGACAGAGCTATGGCTACACCTTC. This codes for CATSDGQSYGYTF. This sequence joins TRBV24-1 and TRBJ1-2, with a weak D call TRBD1 (6 bases). CDR1 and CDR2 (germline): KGHDR, SFDVKD. Trimming cost V 3 bases and J 4 bases, with 8 bases left between them. CDR3 size: 13 residues.

This clonotype was seen only a few times. An end of the junction differs from the germline gene, which may be a read error. The gene calls are TRBV2 and TRBJ1-2; TRBD1 aligns across 7 bases. The CDR3 spans 12 residues. Germline V gene data show CDR1 as SNHLY and CDR2 as FYNNEI. The CDR3 DNA reads as TGTGCCACCAGTGAGCGACAGGGCGAATACACCTTC. Its translation is CATSERQGEYTF.

V is TRBV7-9 and J is TRBJ2-2; TRBD2 is a possible D gene (5 bases). The V gene lost 5 bases and the J gene lost 7 bases, with 11 bases spanning the gap. The CDR3 runs to 13 residues. The germline gives CDR1 SEHNR, CDR2 FQNEAQ (reference sequence). CDR3 amino acids: CASSLEGGGELFF. DNA for the CDR3: TGTGCCAGCAGCCTCGAGGGCGGCGGGGAGCTGTTTTTT.

At least ten counts were recorded for this clonotype. This chain joins TRBV7-2 and TRBJ2-2, with D perhaps matching TRBD1 or TRBD2 (5 bases each). From germline, CDR1 is SGHTA and CDR2 FQGNSA. This CDR3 has 15 residues. With 0 bases removed from V and 0 bases from J, the gap between germline ends came to 5 bases. The CDR3 loop reads CASSLAGANTGELFF. DNA of the CDR3: TGTGCCAGCAGCTTAGCGGGGGCGAACACCGGGGAGCTGTTTTTT.

This clonotype has a count of ten or more. The rearrangement links TRBV5-5 to TRBJ2-7; 11 nucleotides line up with TRBD2. The CDR3 has 15 amino acids. Unmatched junction bases numbered 1, after V lost 0 bases and J lost 2 bases. Per the germline V gene, CDR1 is SGHKS and CDR2 is YYEKEE (reference sequence). CDR3: CASSLGSGRAYEQYF. Written as DNA, the CDR3 is TGTGCCAGCAGCTTGGGTAGCGGGAGGGCCTACGAGCAGTACTTC.

This chain uses TRBV19 with TRBJ1-4; D is unclear. CDR1 LNHDA and CDR2 SQIVND come from the germline V gene (reference sequence). V was cut by 3 bases and J by 0 bases, with 17 bases left in between. The CDR3 has 18 amino acids. In DNA form, the CDR3 reads TGTGCCAGTAGTATCTCGGGTTGGCAGCCGACAACTAATGAAAAACTGTTTTTT. Protein product: CASSISGWQPTTNEKLFF.

This clonotype was seen a single time. The J gene is TRBJ2-7, the V gene TRBV5-1; 12 bases agree with TRBD2. V dropped 4 bases and J dropped 6; count of bases not matched to a gene: 8. The germline gives CDR1 SGHRS, CDR2 YFSETQ. The CDR3 contains 15 residues. CDR3 sequence reads: CASSGGLAGSAEQYF. CDR3 bases: TGCGCCAGCAGCGGCGGACTAGCGGGATCCGCCGAGCAGTACTTC.

V is TRBV9 and J is TRBJ1-2; TRBD1 might be the D (5 bases). Trimming removed 4 bases at V and 10 bases at J, with 17 bases between. The germline gives CDR1 SGDLS, CDR2 YYNGEE. The CDR3 sequence is 13 residues long. CDR3 nucleotide sequence: TGTGCCAGCAGCCCAAGAGCTGGGGCTGACTACACCTTC. This encodes CASSPRAGADYTF.

This clonotype occurred a few times. This chain links TRBV25-1 with TRBJ2-7; no definite D call. The length of the CDR3 is 10 residues. V lost 8 bases and J 3 bases, leaving 5 bases between the germline ends. Germline CDR1 and CDR2: MGHDK and SYGVNS. The CDR3, as DNA: TGTGCCAGCGAGCTCTACGAGCAGTACTTC. Its translation: CASELYEQYF.

This clonotype was recorded a few times. The chain links TRBV7-2 to TRBJ2-5; D unclear. With 5 bases removed from V and 4 bases from J, the gap between germline ends came to 5 bases. Germline CDR1 reads SGHTA; CDR2 reads FQGNSA. CDR3 size: 11 residues. The CDR3 DNA is TGTGCCAGCAGCGATGTAGAGACCCAGTACTTC. Amino acids: CASSDVETQYF. Drawing the rest from reference TRBV7-2 and TRBJ2-5, the complete variable domain is GAGVSQSPSNKVTEKGKDVELRCDPISGHTALYWYRQSLGQGLEFLIYFQGNSAPDKSGLPSDRFSAERTGGSVSTLTIQRTQQEDSAVYLCASSDVETQYFGPGTRLLVL.

Remarks on this clonotype: One end of the junction varies from germline; a read error may be responsible. The chain is built from TRBV25-1 and TRBJ2-1; 10 bases line up with TRBD2. The CDR3 length is 15 residues. The germline V gene has CDR1 MGHDK and CDR2 SYGVNS. CDR3 nucleotides: TGTGCCAGCAGCCTAGCGGGAGTCGGATACAATGAGCAGCTCTTC. Protein sequence: CASSLAGVGYNEQLF. Variable domain in full (rest from reference TRBV25-1 and TRBJ2-1): EADIYQTPRYLVIGTGKKITLECSQTMGHDKMYWYQQDPGMELHLIHYSYGVNSTEKGDLSSESTVSRIRTEHFPLTLESARPSHTSQYLCASSLAGVGYNEQLFGPGTRLTVL.

This clonotype was recorded once. The chain joins TRBV12-3 or TRBV12-4 to TRBJ2-1, with 11 bases identical to TRBD2. The V and J ends lost 2 bases and 9 bases, in that order; junction bases with no gene match: 3. There are 14 residues in the CDR3. The CDR3 sequence: CASSLLLAGAEQFF. In DNA form, the CDR3 reads TGTGCCAGCAGTTTATTACTAGCGGGAGCTGAGCAGTTCTTC.

The J gene is TRBJ1-5, the V gene TRBV7-8; no definite D call. The germline gives CDR1 SGHVS, CDR2 FQNEAQ. The germline V and J ends were trimmed by 0 bases and 8 bases, with 14 bases remaining between them. The CDR3 has 15 amino acids. The CDR3 here is CASSLASMVREPQHF. The CDR3 bases are TGTGCCAGCAGCTTAGCGAGTATGGTAAGAGAGCCCCAGCATTTT.

This clonotype appeared many times. V usage is TRBV5-1 and J usage is TRBJ1-2; D is unresolved. Per germline, CDR1 SGHRS and CDR2 YFSETQ. The CDR3 is made up of 12 amino acids. Trimming stripped 0 bases from V and 7 bases from J, with 7 bases between. CDR3 amino acids: CASSLEGFGYTF. Written as DNA, the CDR3 is TGCGCCAGCAGCTTGGAAGGGTTTGGCTACACCTTC.

The V call is TRBV7-3, the J call TRBJ1-5; no definite D call. V was trimmed by 5 bases and J by 9 bases, leaving 11 bases between them. The CDR3 covers 12 residues. CDR1 and CDR2 from the germline V gene are SGHTA and FQGTGA. The CDR3 region is CASSPQTAPQHF. The CDR3 DNA sequence: TGTGCCAGCAGCCCGCAGACCGCGCCCCAGCATTTT.

The chain couples TRBV10-3 to TRBJ2-1; a weak D match, TRBD2 (6 bases). The CDR3 totals 15 residues. The germline CDR1 and CDR2 sequences are ENHRY and SYGVKD. V lost 6 bases to trimming and J lost 6 bases, with 18 bases between them. The CDR3 nucleotides are TGTGCCATCAGGGACCGCAGCGGGTCGGTCAATGAGCAGTTCTTC. Encoded protein: CAIRDRSGSVNEQFF.

This clonotype was recorded many times. The V gene is TRBV10-3, the J gene TRBJ1-4; tentatively, D is TRBD1 (5 bases). Germline lookup yields CDR1 ENHRY and CDR2 SYGVKD. Trimming left V 3 bases short and J 3 bases short, with 11 bases between. There are 15 residues in the CDR3. CDR3 bases: TGTGCCATCAGTGACCTGCAGGGAGCTAATGAAAAACTGTTTTTT. This codes for CAISDLQGANEKLFF.

The V gene is TRBV5-1, the J gene TRBJ2-5; D remains unclear. Per the germline V gene, CDR1 is SGHRS and CDR2 is YFSETQ. This CDR3 comprises 15 residues. V gave up 3 bases and J gave up 4 bases, with 16 bases separating them. The CDR3 bases are TGCGCCAGCAGCTCGGACCGAAGTGTAGGAGAGACCCAGTACTTC. It encodes CASSSDRSVGETQYF. The full variable domain, completed using reference TRBV5-1 and TRBJ2-5, is KAGVTQTPRYLIKTRGQQVTLSCSPISGHRSVSWYQQTPGQGLQFLFEYFSETQRNKGNFPGRFSGRQFSNSRSEMNVSTLELGDSALYLCASSSDRSVGETQYFGPGTRLLVL.

A word on this clonotype: A single base separates this from a much larger clone, so it may be a read error. The chain uses TRBV5-4 and TRBJ2-6; maybe TRBD1 (5 bases). The CDR3 totals 17 residues. CDR1 SGHNT and CDR2 YYREEE come from the germline V gene (reference sequence). As DNA, the CDR3 is TGTGCCAGCAGCTTCAGCCAAATCTCCTCTGGGGCCAGCGTCCTGACTTTC. Encoded protein: CASSFSQISSGASVLTF.

This clonotype was found many times. The J gene is TRBJ1-3, the V gene TRBV7-2, with a possible D match to TRBD1 (5 bases). This CDR3 spans 16 amino acids. Germline V gene lookup returns CDR1 SGHTA and CDR2 FQGNSA. Trimming pared 2 bases from V and 4 bases from J, leaving 15 bases between. CDR3 DNA sequence: TGTGCCAGCAGCTTAATCAGGGTAGCCCTGGGAAACACCATATATTTT. Translation: CASSLIRVALGNTIYF.

A single count supports this clonotype. The chain uses TRBV7-2 and TRBJ1-6, with 7 bases aligning to TRBD1. V trimming: 5 bases; J trimming: 8 bases; junction bases outside the gene matches: 9. Germline V gene lookup returns CDR1 SGHTA and CDR2 FQGNSA. The CDR3 is 15 amino acids. In DNA form, the CDR3 reads TGTGCCAGCAGCCAAGATGGGACAGCTGATTCACCCCTCCACTTT. Its protein is CASSQDGTADSPLHF.

The chain has TRBV6-4 and TRBJ2-3, with 9 bases matching TRBD2. The junction had 4 bases not matched to a gene; V was cut back by 0 bases and J by 3 bases. Per germline, CDR1 MRHNA and CDR2 SNTAGT. The length of the CDR3 is 16 residues. The CDR3 DNA sequence: TGTGCCAGCAGTGACTCGGCGGGAGGGCCGACAGATACGCAGTATTTT. Translated, it gives CASSDSAGGPTDTQYF.

This clonotype was picked up a small number of times. The V gene is TRBV9, the J gene TRBJ1-4; D gene uncertain. The CDR3 is 12 residues long. V lost 3 bases to trimming and J lost 7 bases, with 7 bases between them. Germline CDR1 SGDLS, CDR2 YYNGEE. The CDR3 is CASSGGGEKLFF. In nucleotides, the CDR3 is TGTGCCAGCAGCGGCGGAGGTGAAAAACTGTTTTTT. Supplemented by reference TRBV9 and TRBJ1-4, the full variable domain reads DSGVTQTPKHLITATGQRVTLRCSPRSGDLSVYWYQQSLDQGLQFLIQYYNGEERAKGNILERFSAQQFPDLHSELNLSSLELGDSALYFCASSGGGEKLFFGSGTQLSVL.

This clonotype was counted many times. The rearrangement links TRBV11-2 to TRBJ2-3; D is unresolved. V was clipped by 5 bases and J by 0 bases, with 21 bases between them. Germline CDR1 and CDR2: SGHAT and FQNNGV. This CDR3 comprises 18 residues. In DNA form, the CDR3 reads TGTGCCAGCAGCCCCATATCCGTCAGACCCGGAAGCACAGATACGCAGTATTTT. It translates to CASSPISVRPGSTDTQYF.

As for this clonotype: At one boundary the junction diverges from the germline segment, which might be a read error. V and J are TRBV20-1 and TRBJ2-7; 8 bases agree with TRBD2. CDR1 and CDR2 (germline): DFQATT, SNEGSKA (reference sequence). The CDR3 has 14 residues. In DNA form, the CDR3 reads TGCAGTGCTCCCAAGGCGGGGGGCACCTACGAGCAATACTTC. Protein product: CSAPKAGGTYEQYF.

This sequence joins TRBV7-9 and TRBJ2-1; D may be TRBD1 or TRBD2 (5 bases each). V lost 3 bases and J lost 5, with 8 bases in between. This CDR3 is built from 13 residues. Germline CDR1 is SEHNR and CDR2 is FQNEAQ (reference sequence). CDR3 amino acids: CASSLTADNEQFF. The DNA of the CDR3 is TGTGCCAGCAGCTTGACAGCGGACAATGAGCAGTTCTTC.

V is TRBV10-3 and J is TRBJ2-5; 14 nucleotides align to TRBD2. Per germline, CDR1 ENHRY and CDR2 SYGVKD. The CDR3 length is 16 residues. Trimming cost V 4 bases and J 4 bases; bases outside gene matches: 5. CDR3 nucleotides: TGTGCCATCAGTGGGATGGGACTAGCGGGAGTAGAGACCCAGTACTTC. Its translation: CAISGMGLAGVETQYF.

This clonotype has at least ten counts. The CDR3 spells CASSRDNSYEQYF. In DNA, the CDR3 is TGTGCCAGTAGTCGGGACAACTCCTACGAGCAGTACTTC. The chain uses TRBV19 and TRBJ2-7, with D possibly TRBD1 on 6 matching bases. Trimming stripped 5 bases from V and 0 bases from J, with 8 bases between. This CDR3 region has 13 residues. Germline V gene data show CDR1 as LNHDA and CDR2 as SQIVND (reference sequence).

This chain connects TRBV29-1 to TRBJ1-1, with TRBD1 identical over 9 bases. The V gene's germline CDR1 is SQVTM and CDR2 ANQGSEA. Unmatched junction bases numbered 8, after V lost 3 bases and J lost 6 bases. The CDR3 sequence is 14 residues long. CDR3 sequence reads: CSVDGGQGEPEAFF. CDR3 sequence (DNA): TGCAGCGTTGATGGGGGACAGGGTGAGCCTGAAGCTTTCTTT.